This TCR beta chain was documented in a study of cytomegalovirus exposure and HLA in healthy donors. Study context: Samples from HLA-typed donors yielded around 79 million unique TCRs in an early data release. Findings of the study overall: A likely sequencing artifact accounted for one observed cluster of highly shared sequence variants. TCR beta chains associated with HLA were, in a later analysis, more clonally expanded than equally common others.

The CDR3 spans 15 residues. V was cut by 6 bases and J by 3 bases, with 14 bases left in between. The germline V gene has CDR1 LNHDA and CDR2 SQIVND (reference sequence). This clone turned up a few times. As yet, its antigen is unknown. The PCR employed 60 Vbeta primers together with 13 Jbeta primers. The assay was immunoSEQ multiplex PCR, and TCRdb's table has in-frame clones only and misses some. The sample lists 100,000 or so clones; 13% to 15% were seen once. The receptor's source is a female donor in good health and CMV-seronegative. Sequencing was carried out using PBMCs. This rearrangement joins TRBV19 to TRBJ2-2; D perhaps matches TRBD1 (6 bases). In DNA, the CDR3 is TGTGCCAGTAGGTCGCCGTACAGGGACACCGGGGAGCTGTTTTTT. This sequence encodes CASRSPYRDTGELFF.